This TCR beta chain originates from a study of cytomegalovirus exposure and HLA in healthy donors. Researchers ran the PCR with 60 Vbeta and 13 Jbeta primers. Data came from immunoSEQ multiplex PCR; TCRdb stores just in-frame clones and leaves some out. Its table records around 39,000 clones. In germline, CDR1 is SGHRS, CDR2 YFSETQ. The CDR3 sequence is 14 residues long. Trimming removed 0 bases at V and 3 bases at J, with 7 bases between. Study-level points and caveats: The availability of immune exposure information extended only to CMV serostatus.

Concerning this clone itself: As yet, its antigen is unknown.

Source material: PBMCs. The sequence was obtained from a male donor in good health and CMV-seronegative. This chain joins TRBV5-1 and TRBJ2-1; D unclear. The CDR3: CASSLDSFYNEQFF. The CDR3 DNA reads as TGCGCCAGCAGCTTGGACAGTTTCTACAATGAGCAGTTCTTC.